The 32 T cell receptor beta chains in this list originate from one sample, sequenced in a study of response to subunit inactivated influenza vaccine. TCRdb re-called the RT-PCR reads through MiXCR, storing one row per CDR3 protein. The sample lists around 540,000 distinct CDR3 sequences; over 9.5% were seen once. The source was PBMCs from blood, collected on the day of vaccination. The receptors here all came from a man aged 45-60 years who received an inactivated influenza vaccine.

J is TRBJ2-1 and V is TRBV7-9; D gene unclear. Trimming took 0 bases from V and 6 from J, leaving 15 bases between them. The CDR3 sequence is 16 residues long. CDR1 and CDR2 from the germline V gene are SEHNR and FQNEAQ (reference sequence). The CDR3 DNA reads TGTGCCAGCAGCTTAGCAAGAAGCCTCCCTCGCAATGAGCAGTTCTTC. Protein: CASSLARSLPRNEQFF.

There are a few counts of this clonotype. This chain links TRBV7-9 with TRBJ2-7, with unresolved D. Trimming left V 4 bases short and J 2 bases short, with 15 bases between. The CDR3 loop spans 15 amino acids. Germline-derived CDR1 and CDR2 are SEHNR and FQNEAQ (reference sequence). The CDR3 reads CASSSIAPTPYEQYF. The CDR3 bases are TGTGCCAGCAGCTCGATCGCACCAACCCCCTACGAGCAGTACTTC.

V and J are TRBV9 and TRBJ2-3, with 9 bases lining up with TRBD2. With V trimmed by 0 bases and J by 2 bases, 7 bases remained unmatched. The CDR3 contains 17 residues. CDR1 and CDR2 from the germline V gene are SGDLS and YYNGEE. The CDR3, as DNA: TGTGCCAGCAGCGTAGGAAGTCTAGCGGGGTCCACAGATACGCAGTATTTT. Translating it yields CASSVGSLAGSTDTQYF.

This clonotype was counted many times. The chain is built from TRBV11-2 and TRBJ1-1; D ambiguous. There are 13 residues in the CDR3. Germline V gene sequence: CDR1 SGHAT, CDR2 FQNNGV. V was shortened by 2 bases and J by 7 bases, with 11 bases between the two germline ends. CDR3 DNA: TGTGCCAGCAGCTTACGAGGCGTTGGTGAAGCTTTCTTT. As protein: CASSLRGVGEAFF.

This clonotype has a handful of counts. The gene calls are TRBV28 and TRBJ2-1; TRBD1 might be the D (5 bases). The CDR3 length is 14 residues. CDR1 is MDHEN, CDR2 SYDVKM, per germline. The V and J ends lost 3 bases and 7 bases respectively, with 13 bases between them. For the CDR3, the DNA is TGTGCCAGCAGTTTGGGGCAGTGGGCGAATGAGCAGTTCTTC. This codes for CASSLGQWANEQFF.

This clonotype was found a few times. The chain combines TRBV20-1 with TRBJ2-1, with 10 bases matching TRBD2. Germline CDR1 is DFQATT and CDR2 is SNEGSKA (reference sequence). V lost 6 bases to trimming and J lost 6 bases; unmatched junction nucleotides: 11. The length of the CDR3 is 15 residues. The CDR3 loop reads CSANGGAGGPNEQFF. CDR3 nucleotide sequence: TGCAGTGCGAACGGGGGAGCGGGGGGGCCCAATGAGCAGTTCTTC.

This clonotype was recorded at least ten times. The V gene is TRBV27, the J gene TRBJ2-1; a weak D match, TRBD1 (5 bases). Germline CDR1 MNHEY, CDR2 SMNVEV (reference sequence). This CDR3 comprises 16 residues. The V end lost 2 bases, the J end lost 7 bases, and 18 bases lay between the germline ends. CDR3 DNA: TGTGCCAGCAGTTTAACGGCCGTGGGGCTCGCGAATGAGCAGTTCTTC. Its translation is CASSLTAVGLANEQFF.

J is TRBJ1-3 and V is TRBV7-2; D ambiguous. The CDR3 is 13 amino acids. V was clipped by 5 bases and J by 0 bases, with 5 bases between them. In germline, CDR1 is SGHTA, CDR2 FQGNSA. CDR3 residues: CASSDGSGNTIYF. Here the CDR3 DNA reads TGTGCCAGCAGCGATGGCTCTGGAAACACCATATATTTT.

The rearrangement joins TRBV10-2 to TRBJ1-3; TRBD1 matches at 7 bases. CDR3 length: 15 amino acids. With 6 bases clipped from V and 0 bases from J, the junction kept 5 bases outside the gene matches. Germline-derived CDR1 and CDR2 are WSHSY and SAAADI. CDR3 amino acids: CASSTDRASGNTIYF. CDR3 bases: TGCGCCAGCAGCACCGACAGGGCCTCTGGAAACACCATATATTTT.

This chain uses TRBV12-3 or TRBV12-4 with TRBJ2-7, with TRBD1 identical over 9 bases. The CDR3 runs to 11 residues. The V and J ends lost 5 bases and 9 bases, in that order; junction bases with no gene match: 2. CDR3 amino acids: CASSRQGGQYF. DNA for the CDR3: TGTGCCAGCAGTAGACAGGGGGGGCAGTACTTC.

This clonotype was seen more than once but under ten times. V gene TRBV5-5 combines with J gene TRBJ2-1; 7 bases fit TRBD1. Germline values: CDR1 SGHKS, CDR2 YYEKEE (reference sequence). V dropped 0 bases and J dropped 0; count of bases not matched to a gene: 3. The CDR3 is 16 residues long. This chain's CDR3 is CASSLGPGGSYNEQFF. In DNA, the CDR3 is TGTGCCAGCAGCTTGGGTCCAGGGGGCTCCTACAATGAGCAGTTCTTC.

This clonotype was counted only a few times. This rearrangement joins TRBV24-1 to TRBJ2-1; 9 bases agree with TRBD2. This CDR3 comprises 16 residues. Germline CDR1 and CDR2: KGHDR and SFDVKD. The V gene end was trimmed by 1 base and the J gene end by 6 bases; junction bases not matched to a gene: 6. The CDR3 loop reads CATSDLDGGRANEQFF. The CDR3 DNA sequence: TGTGCCACCAGTGATTTAGATGGCGGGAGGGCCAATGAGCAGTTCTTC.

The rearrangement uses TRBV28 and TRBJ2-1; 8 bases match TRBD2. The length of the CDR3 is 14 residues. CDR1 MDHEN and CDR2 SYDVKM come from the germline V gene. Trimming removed 6 bases from V and 6 bases from J; junction bases left unmatched: 7. The CDR3 sequence is CASRGGGPANEQFF. The CDR3 DNA reads TGTGCCAGCAGGGGCGGGGGGCCAGCCAATGAGCAGTTCTTC.

This clonotype was seen only a few times. The chain links TRBV3-1 to TRBJ2-3, with 7 bases lining up with TRBD1. CDR1 is LGHDT, CDR2 YNNKEL, per germline (reference sequence). V lost 6 bases and J lost 1; bases outside the gene matches: 4. The CDR3 sequence is 14 residues long. CDR3 in DNA: TGTGCCAGCAGACACGGGACAGGCACAGATACGCAGTATTTT. Its translation: CASRHGTGTDTQYF.

The chain recombines TRBV14 with TRBJ2-3; TRBD1 is a possible D gene (7 bases). Deletions cut 4 bases from V and 0 bases from J, with 17 bases between. This CDR3 is built from 17 residues. Germline CDR1 SGHDN, CDR2 FVKESK. The DNA of the CDR3 is TGTGCCAGCAGCCCCTTCCAGGGGGGTGGAAGCACAGATACGCAGTATTTT. This gives the protein CASSPFQGGGSTDTQYF.

This clonotype has a handful of counts. The chain is built from TRBV4-2 and TRBJ2-1, with D perhaps TRBD2 (5 bases). CDR3 length: 15 residues. Germline CDR1 reads LGHNA; CDR2 reads YNFKEQ. With 0 bases removed from V and 7 bases from J, the gap between germline ends came to 13 bases. The CDR3 protein is CASSQDVYRRNEQFF. CDR3 in DNA: TGTGCCAGCAGCCAAGACGTGTACCGGAGGAATGAGCAGTTCTTC.

The chain recombines TRBV2 with TRBJ1-5, with D maybe TRBD1 (6 bases). Germline-derived CDR1 and CDR2 are SNHLY and FYNNEI. V lost 3 bases, J lost 8 bases, and 20 bases lay in between. This CDR3 has 16 amino acids. The CDR3 region has the DNA TGTGCCAGCAGTGACGGACAGTCACCTTCGGAGGAGCCCCAGCATTTT. It encodes CASSDGQSPSEEPQHF.

There are many counts of this clonotype. V is TRBV6-4 and J is TRBJ2-2; 7 positions match TRBD1. The germline V gene has CDR1 MRHNA and CDR2 SNTAGT. V shed 5 bases and J 6 bases; nucleotides not matched to a gene: 9. The CDR3 spans 15 residues. The CDR3 DNA is TGTGCCAGCAGTTGCTCGACAGGGAGTGCCGGGGAGCTGTTTTTT. As protein: CASSCSTGSAGELFF.

This clonotype was recorded a few times. V is TRBV10-3 and J is TRBJ2-7; perhaps TRBD2 as D (5 bases). Germline assignment: CDR1 ENHRY and CDR2 SYGVKD. The CDR3 spans 13 residues. V lost 2 bases and J 8 bases, leaving 13 bases between the germline ends. The CDR3 sequence: CAISEHSSGKQYF. The CDR3 DNA sequence: TGTGCCATCAGTGAGCACTCCTCGGGGAAGCAGTACTTC.

This clonotype was picked up a small number of times. The chain is built from TRBV10-3 and TRBJ2-2; 8 nucleotides match TRBD2. The ends lost 11 bases at V and 4 bases at J; junction bases unmatched: 18. Germline loops: CDR1 ENHRY, CDR2 SYGVKD. There are 17 residues in the CDR3. This chain's CDR3 is CAVTRKAGESSTGELFF. The CDR3 bases are TGTGCCGTAACACGTAAAGCGGGAGAGTCTAGCACCGGGGAGCTGTTTTTT.

The CDR3 DNA sequence: TGCAGTGCTACCTACTTGACAGATACGCAGTATTTT. Amino acid sequence: CSATYLTDTQYF. The rearrangement joins TRBV20-1 to TRBJ2-3, with D hard to call. The CDR3 consists of 12 residues. Trimming pared 4 bases from V and 3 bases from J, leaving 8 bases between. Germline CDR1 and CDR2: DFQATT and SNEGSKA (reference sequence).

The CDR3 DNA follows: TGCGCCAGCAGCCAAGCAGTGAGGGGGACTAGCGAGCCAGATACGCAGTATTTT. Amino acid sequence: CASSQAVRGTSEPDTQYF. This chain connects TRBV4-1 to TRBJ2-3; 10 bases agree with TRBD2. Trimming cost V 1 base and J 4 bases; bases outside gene matches: 11. Germline CDR1 reads MGHRA; CDR2 reads YSYEKL. The CDR3 runs to 18 residues.

The V gene is TRBV7-2, the J gene TRBJ2-3; D is ambiguous. The V and J ends lost 3 bases and 2 bases respectively, with 6 bases between them. Germline assignment: CDR1 SGHTA and CDR2 FQGNSA. This CDR3 comprises 13 residues. The CDR3 sequence: CASSFRPTDTQYF. The DNA for the CDR3 is TGTGCCAGCAGCTTCAGGCCCACAGATACGCAGTATTTT.

This clonotype appeared a few times. The chain combines TRBV10-3 with TRBJ2-3; D is uncertain. V lost 9 bases to trimming and J lost 3 bases, with 7 bases between them. Germline V gives CDR1 ENHRY, CDR2 SYGVKD. The CDR3 is made up of 11 amino acids. The CDR3 reads CAMGGTDTQYF. The CDR3 DNA reads as TGTGCCATGGGTGGAACAGATACGCAGTATTTT.

This clonotype showed up just a few times. The gene calls are TRBV20-1 and TRBJ2-7; TRBD1 matches 11 bases. The CDR3 has 17 residues. Germline CDR1 is DFQATT and CDR2 is SNEGSKA (reference sequence). Trimming removed 0 bases from V and 5 bases from J; junction bases left unmatched: 12. In DNA form, the CDR3 reads TGCAGTGCTAGAGATACATTAGCACGGACAGGGGGCAACGAGCAGTACTTC. This encodes CSARDTLARTGGNEQYF.

The chain has TRBV10-3 and TRBJ2-7; maybe TRBD2 (7 bases). Deletions cut 5 bases from V and 3 bases from J, with 14 bases between. This CDR3 spans 14 amino acids. Germline V gene lookup returns CDR1 ENHRY and CDR2 SYGVKD. The CDR3: CAISSGTLLYEQYF. The CDR3 coding sequence is TGTGCCATCAGTAGCGGGACACTACTCTACGAGCAGTACTTC.

This clonotype was recorded a few times. The chain carries TRBV5-1 and TRBJ2-5; TRBD1 aligns across 11 bases. CDR1 is SGHRS, CDR2 YFSETQ, per germline. V shed 0 bases, J shed 2 bases, and the junction held 6 bases outside the gene matches. The CDR3 is 17 amino acids. CDR3 bases: TGCGCCAGCAGCTTGGGCCCCGGGACAGGGGGACAAGAGACCCAGTACTTC. This gives the protein CASSLGPGTGGQETQYF.

This chain links TRBV19 with TRBJ2-1; 10 positions match TRBD2. The CDR3 has 17 amino acids. After removal of 1 base from V and 7 bases from J, the junction contained 10 bases not matched to a gene. Per germline, CDR1 LNHDA and CDR2 SQIVND (reference sequence). The CDR3 DNA sequence: TGTGCCAGTAGTATAGCTCTAGCGGGGGTCAGGGGGAATGAGCAGTTCTTC. Amino acids: CASSIALAGVRGNEQFF.

The V and J genes are TRBV7-9 and TRBJ2-5, with 10 positions matching TRBD1. Unmatched junction bases numbered 9, after V lost 6 bases and J lost 2 bases. Germline CDR1 reads SEHNR; CDR2 reads FQNEAQ (reference sequence). This CDR3 comprises 16 residues. CDR3 sequence: CASSGPGQGYQETQYF. The CDR3 coding sequence is TGTGCCAGCAGTGGTCCGGGACAGGGGTATCAAGAGACCCAGTACTTC.

This clonotype came up a few times. This chain joins TRBV28 and TRBJ2-1; 12 nucleotides align to TRBD1. CDR1 and CDR2 from the germline V gene are MDHEN and SYDVKM. The CDR3 contains 18 residues. After removal of 4 bases from V and 7 bases from J, the junction contained 14 bases not matched to a gene. The chain's CDR3 is CASSSFRDRGQSSNEQFF. The CDR3 DNA reads as TGTGCCAGCAGTTCATTCCGGGACAGGGGGCAATCTTCGAATGAGCAGTTCTTC.

This clonotype showed up many times. This sequence joins TRBV28 and TRBJ1-2; tentative D call: TRBD1 (6 bases). With 8 bases removed from V and 0 bases from J, the gap between germline ends came to 19 bases. The germline gives CDR1 MDHEN, CDR2 SYDVKM. The CDR3 totals 16 residues. The CDR3 region has the DNA TGTGCCAGCTCTGGACAGTCCCGCGAGGCTAACTATGGCTACACCTTC. Amino acids: CASSGQSREANYGYTF.

This sequence joins TRBV5-1 and TRBJ2-7; the match to TRBD2 covers 10 bases. The J segment lost 3 bases and the V segment lost 3 bases, leaving 6 bases of the junction unmatched. CDR1 and CDR2 (germline): SGHRS, YFSETQ. CDR3 size: 15 residues. The CDR3 is CASSSKAGGYYEQYF. CDR3 nucleotides: TGCGCCAGCAGCTCGAAAGCGGGGGGGTACTACGAGCAGTACTTC.